This entry is about one T cell receptor (beta chain). Measured with immunoSEQ multiplex PCR; TCRdb has only the in-frame clones, and not every one. There are about 67,000 clones in the sample; about 88% occur only once, and 0.27% lies in the top ten. This sample is drawn from a study of OX40 agonist ivuxolimab in advanced cancers. The origin of this receptor is an adult with an advanced solid tumor such as melanoma, head and neck, liver or kidney cancer. Source: CD4+ or CD8+ T cells sorted from blood, taken in a trial of the OX40 agonist ivuxolimab.

CDR3 bases: TGCGCCAGCAGCCAGAAGATCGTGCCTCATTGGGCAGGGGACCTGAACACTGAAGCTTTCTTT. This translates into CASSQKIVPHWAGDLNTEAFF. The genes are TRBV4-1 and TRBJ1-1; TRBD1 might be the D (6 bases). The CDR3 has 21 residues. Trimming removed 3 bases at V and 0 bases at J, with 29 bases between. The germline gives CDR1 MGHRA, CDR2 YSYEKL.